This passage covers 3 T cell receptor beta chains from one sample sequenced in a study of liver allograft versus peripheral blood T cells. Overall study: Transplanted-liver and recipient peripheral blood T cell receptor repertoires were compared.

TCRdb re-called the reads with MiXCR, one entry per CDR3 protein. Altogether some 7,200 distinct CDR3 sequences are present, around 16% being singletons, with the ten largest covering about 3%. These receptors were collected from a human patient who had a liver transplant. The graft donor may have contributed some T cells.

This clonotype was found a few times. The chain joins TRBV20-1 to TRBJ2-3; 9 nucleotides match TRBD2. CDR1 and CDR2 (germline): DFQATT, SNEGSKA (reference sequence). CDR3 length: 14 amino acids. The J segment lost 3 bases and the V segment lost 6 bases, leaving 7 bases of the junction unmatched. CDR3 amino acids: CSAMGREGTDTQYF. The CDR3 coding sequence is TGCAGTGCCATGGGGCGGGAGGGAACAGATACGCAGTATTTT.

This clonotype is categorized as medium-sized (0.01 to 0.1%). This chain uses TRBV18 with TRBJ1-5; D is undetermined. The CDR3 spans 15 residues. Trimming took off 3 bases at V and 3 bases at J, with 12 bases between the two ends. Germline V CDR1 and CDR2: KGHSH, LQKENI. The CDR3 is CASSPSDVNNQPQHF. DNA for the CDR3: TGTGCCAGCTCACCTAGTGACGTCAACAATCAGCCCCAGCATTTT.

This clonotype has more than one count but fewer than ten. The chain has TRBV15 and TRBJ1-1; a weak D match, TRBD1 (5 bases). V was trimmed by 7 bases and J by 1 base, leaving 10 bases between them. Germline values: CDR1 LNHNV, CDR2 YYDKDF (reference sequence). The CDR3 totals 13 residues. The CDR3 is CATTLRGNTEAFF. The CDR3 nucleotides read TGTGCCACCACCCTAAGGGGGAACACTGAAGCTTTCTTT.